These 11 T cell receptor beta chains share one sample of origin, sequenced in a study of T cells in Graves' hyperthyroidism and ophthalmopathy. TCR beta CDR3 region amplification was performed from RNA transcripts. An initial round of RT-PCR targeting the TCR CDR3 relied on the HTBI primer set. TCRdb independently ran MiXCR on the multiplex PCR reads; one entry per CDR3 protein. Counted here are about 570,000 distinct CDR3 sequences, 40% to 55% occurring once; the ten biggest clones make up around 20%. Sequenced input: peripheral blood or thyroid tissue (not recorded which). The receptors were sampled from an adult woman with Graves' disease, either hyperthyroidism or ophthalmopathy (not recorded which).

This clonotype was counted a single time. The V gene is TRBV29-1, the J gene TRBJ2-3, with TRBD2 matching 10 bases. This CDR3 has 19 amino acids. V was pared by 3 bases and J by 0 bases, with 15 bases of the junction left unmatched. The germline gives CDR1 SQVTM, CDR2 ANQGSEA. The DNA of the CDR3 is TGCAGCGTTGATTTGGCTTCGCTAGCGGGAGCTTCTAGCACAGATACGCAGTATTTT. Translated: CSVDLASLAGASSTDTQYF.

This clonotype was seen ten or more times. CDR3 in DNA: TGTGCCAGTAGCCGTAATCCTCAGGGGGGGAACCAGCCCCAGCATTTT. Amino acids: CASSRNPQGGNQPQHF. V usage is TRBV19 and J usage is TRBJ1-5; 7 nucleotides align to TRBD1. This CDR3 has 16 residues. Germline loops: CDR1 LNHDA, CDR2 SQIVND (reference sequence). V lost 6 bases and J lost 7; bases outside the gene matches: 15.

With regard to this clonotype: This CDR3 is missing its conserved last phenylalanine or tryptophan, likely due to a read error. The chain carries TRBV19 and TRBJ2-2; 7 bases align to TRBD1. The V segment lost 4 bases and the J segment 0 bases; nucleotides outside the gene matches: 5. CDR1 and CDR2 from the germline V gene are LNHDA and SQIVND (reference sequence). CDR3 size: 16 residues. Here the CDR3 DNA reads TGTGCCAGTAGTAACTACAGGGGCGCGAACACCGGGGAGCTGTTTTTA. It yields the protein CASSNYRGANTGELFL.

The table lists this clonotype with a few counts. The genes are TRBV30 and TRBJ1-3; unclear D gene. There are 12 residues in the CDR3. Germline V gives CDR1 GTSNPN, CDR2 SVGIG (reference sequence). V was cut by 2 bases and J by 4 bases, with 6 bases left in between. The CDR3 region is CAWSTMGNTIYF. CDR3 nucleotides: TGTGCCTGGAGTACGATGGGAAACACCATATATTTT.

This clonotype has ten or more counts. This rearrangement joins TRBV9 to TRBJ1-1; possible D gene TRBD1, 5 bases. The ends were cut back, 2 bases at V and 4 bases at J, with 15 bases in the middle. This CDR3 region has 15 residues. CDR1 is SGDLS and CDR2 is YYNGEE in the germline V gene. CDR3 residues: CASSVSGAGSTEAFF. The DNA for the CDR3 is TGTGCCAGCAGCGTCAGCGGGGCAGGGAGCACTGAAGCTTTCTTT.

The CDR3 sequence: CASSLAAGGEAFF. For the CDR3, the DNA is TGTGCCAGCAGCTTAGCGGCAGGGGGCGAAGCTTTCTTT. The chain uses TRBV7-6 and TRBJ1-1; TRBD1 matches at 8 bases. This CDR3 contains 13 residues. From germline, CDR1 is SGHVS and CDR2 FNYEAQ. V shed 0 bases, J shed 8 bases, and the junction held 2 bases outside the gene matches.

This chain joins TRBV11-2 and TRBJ2-6; 9 positions match TRBD1. The CDR3 loop spans 19 amino acids. V lost 5 bases to trimming and J lost 2 bases; unmatched junction nucleotides: 13. Per germline, CDR1 SGHAT and CDR2 FQNNGV. This CDR3 reads CASSKNRGTGRPGANVLTF. CDR3 bases: TGTGCCAGCAGCAAAAACCGCGGGACAGGGCGCCCTGGGGCCAACGTCCTGACTTTC.

As for this clonotype: A much larger clone differs from this one at a single base, so this may be a read error. The CDR3 does not close with the conserved phenylalanine or tryptophan, likely indicating a read error. This chain joins TRBV5-1 and TRBJ1-1; D is ambiguous. The germline V and J ends were trimmed by 4 bases and 0 bases, with 19 bases remaining between them. CDR3 length equals 17 residues. The germline V gene has CDR1 SGHRS and CDR2 YFSETQ. The CDR3 is CASSLTGVPVMNTEAFL. The CDR3 nucleotides are TGCGCCAGCAGCCTAACCGGGGTGCCGGTCATGAACACTGAAGCTTTCCTT.

There are many counts of this clonotype. The genes are TRBV6-2 or TRBV6-3 and TRBJ1-5; D remains unclear. Trimming removed 8 bases at V and 9 bases at J, with 11 bases between. From germline, CDR1 is MNHEY and CDR2 SVGEGT. CDR3 length: 11 residues. The CDR3 region is CASGFKGPQHF. The DNA for the CDR3 is TGTGCCAGCGGATTTAAAGGGCCCCAGCATTTT.

This clonotype was observed a few times. The chain recombines TRBV10-3 with TRBJ1-2; D call uncertain. The CDR3 covers 14 residues. CDR1 ENHRY and CDR2 SYGVKD come from the germline V gene. Trimming left V 3 bases short and J 12 bases short, with 20 bases between. The CDR3 loop reads CAISESEVRDGNTF. In DNA form, the CDR3 reads TGTGCCATCAGTGAATCAGAGGTCCGGGATGGAAACACCTTC.

V and J are TRBV5-1 and TRBJ1-2, with D tentatively TRBD1 (5 bases). The CDR3 loop spans 15 amino acids. V dropped 3 bases and J dropped 4 bases, with 16 bases sitting between them. Germline V gene lookup returns CDR1 SGHRS and CDR2 YFSETQ. The CDR3 region has the DNA TGCGCCAGCAGCTCAACAGCAGGGTTGGGCTATGGCTACACCTTC. Protein: CASSSTAGLGYGYTF.